A selection of T cell receptor beta chains follows, all from one sample in a study of blood T cell repertoires in COVID-19. Here immunoSEQ multiplex PCR was the method, and the copy in TCRdb shows in-frame clones only, minus some. The sample contains 200,000 to 250,000 clones, 90% of which appear only once. Sequenced sample: PBMCs or T cells enriched from blood (not recorded which). The receptors were gathered from a man aged 45-60 years who had been exposed to COVID-19. Both conserved end residues are part of each CDR3. The D gene is left open where the match is weak. The size entry is marked missing in some rows and otherwise reads once, few, many or a size class.

D gene	V gene	clone size	J gene	CDR3 length	CDR3 protein	CDR3 DNA
TRBD2	TRBV10-2	NA	TRBJ2-1	17	CASRGLAGPLPYNEQFF	TGCGCCAGCAGGGGACTAGCGGGACCACTCCCCTACAATGAGCAGTTCTTC
TRBD2	TRBV18	NA	TRBJ2-5	14	CASSSTSEWETQYF	TGTGCCAGCTCGTCGACTAGCGAGTGGGAGACCCAGTACTTC
TRBD2	TRBV7-9	NA	TRBJ2-5	16	CASSLGLAGPQETQYF	TGTGCCAGCAGCTTAGGGCTAGCGGGACCACAAGAGACCCAGTACTTC
NA	TRBV6-5	NA	TRBJ2-1	14	CASYPWSSYNEQFF	TGTGCCAGCTATCCATGGAGCTCCTACAATGAGCAGTTCTTC
NA	TRBV5-8	NA	TRBJ1-2	15	CASSGSAGHNYGYTF	TGTGCCAGCAGCGGGTCAGCAGGGCATAACTATGGCTACACCTTC
TRBD1	TRBV5-6	NA	TRBJ1-4	17	CASSGEGAGTVGEKLFF	TGTGCCAGCAGCGGTGAGGGAGCCGGGACAGTCGGTGAAAAACTGTTTTTT
TRBD1	TRBV18	NA	TRBJ2-6	18	CASSPTGTGVPGANVLTF	TGTGCCAGCTCACCGACCGGGACAGGGGTTCCTGGGGCCAACGTCCTGACTTTC
NA	TRBV6-5	NA	TRBJ2-7	13	CASKAGVDYEQYF	TGTGCCTCTAAAGCAGGCGTTGACTACGAGCAGTACTTC
NA	TRBV2	NA	TRBJ1-5	13	CASNAGSGQPQHF	TGTGCCAGCAATGCGGGTAGCGGACAGCCCCAGCATTTT
NA	TRBV27	NA	TRBJ1-4	15	CASSLEGTSNEKLFF	TGTGCCAGCAGTTTAGAGGGGACATCTAATGAAAAACTGTTTTTT
NA	TRBV7-9	NA	TRBJ1-1	14	CASSPRQGNTEAFF	TGTGCCAGCAGCCCCCGCCAGGGCAACACTGAAGCTTTCTTT
NA	TRBV7-9	NA	TRBJ1-1	17	CASSLGLGPGVNTEAFF	TGTGCCAGCAGCTTAGGTTTGGGGCCAGGAGTTAACACTGAAGCTTTCTTT
TRBD2	TRBV28	few	TRBJ2-5	13	CASTWGGLATQYF	TGTGCCAGCACCTGGGGGGGTTTAGCGACCCAGTACTTC
NA	TRBV18	NA	TRBJ2-3	15	CASSPPSTSTDTQYF	TGTGCCAGCTCACCACCCTCGACTAGCACAGATACGCAGTATTTT
TRBD2	TRBV9	once	TRBJ2-3	15	CASSVASGGADTQYF	TGTGCCAGCAGCGTAGCCAGCGGGGGGGCAGATACGCAGTATTTT
NA	TRBV28	NA	TRBJ1-5	19	CASSPKTVKSIYSNQPQHF	TGTGCCAGCAGTCCCAAGACAGTCAAAAGCATATATAGCAATCAGCCCCAGCATTTT
NA	TRBV5-1	NA	TRBJ1-1	15	CASSLPTGTPTEAFF	TGCGCCAGCAGCTTACCAACCGGGACACCTACTGAAGCTTTCTTT
TRBD1	TRBV19	NA	TRBJ1-1	15	CASKGERGRDTEAFF	TGTGCCAGTAAGGGCGAGAGGGGGCGCGACACTGAAGCTTTCTTT
TRBD2	TRBV27	NA	TRBJ2-3	16	CASSWGTSRRTDTQYF	TGTGCCAGCAGTTGGGGGACTAGTCGGAGGACAGATACGCAGTATTTT
TRBD1	TRBV19	NA	TRBJ1-3	16	CASTPAAGGWRNTIYF	TGTGCCAGTACCCCGGCGGCAGGGGGCTGGAGAAACACCATATATTTT
NA	TRBV28	NA	TRBJ2-3	11	CASSFFNTQYF	TGTGCCAGCAGTTTTTTTAATACGCAGTATTTT
TRBD1	TRBV7-3	NA	TRBJ1-2	13	CASSDTRTGTYTF	TGTGCCAGCAGCGACACTCGGACAGGGACCTACACCTTC
NA	TRBV9	NA	TRBJ1-3	16	CASSVSAGVLGGTIYF	TGTGCCAGCAGCGTATCTGCAGGGGTCCTGGGTGGCACCATATATTTT